This T cell receptor (beta chain) comes out of a study of blood T cell repertoires in COVID-19. Overall study context: Nucleic acid was either cDNA or gDNA, and it came from T cells, B-cell-depleted T cells, or PBMCs.

The CDR3 runs 15 residues. Trimming removed 3 bases from V and 3 bases from J, with 11 bases in between. Looked up from germline, CDR1 is SEHNR and CDR2 is FQNEAQ (reference sequence). Methods used by the authors: Amplification of reference gene primers provided the estimated nucleated cell counts. Measured with immunoSEQ multiplex PCR; TCRdb has only the in-frame clones, and not every one. The D gene and trimming were derived from the DNA, and the V and J assignments and clone size from that table. This sample has 100,000 to 150,000 clones, with more than 70% found just once. This clone was seen only once.

Sample: peripheral blood. The rearrangement joins TRBV7-9 to TRBJ1-4; the D gene is possibly TRBD1 (6 bases). The sequence was obtained from an older man with acute or convalescent COVID-19. CDR3 sequence reads: CASSLQQGSNEKLFF. In nucleotides, the CDR3 is TGTGCCAGCAGCTTGCAACAGGGATCTAATGAAAAACTGTTTTTT.